This entry lists 24 T cell receptor beta chains sequenced from one sample in a study of shared clonotypes between healthy human individuals. TCRdb keeps only in-frame clones here, not all; method: immunoSEQ multiplex PCR. The sample has 2 million to 3 million clones, 93% seen once; the top ten hold around 0.37%. The sequencing sample was made of naive CD4+ T cells from PBMCs. The subset is: CD45RA+ positively selected. These receptors were taken from a man between 18 and 35 years old in good health. Some clones in this sample may be carry-over from other donors' samples.

This chain joins TRBV7-2 and TRBJ1-2; a possible D gene is TRBD1 (5 bases). This CDR3 contains 16 residues. V lost 5 bases, J lost 8 bases, and 24 bases lay in between. The germline V gene encodes CDR1 SGHTA and CDR2 FQGNSA. Here the CDR3 DNA reads TGTGCCAGCAGCCTTAATCTCGGCCAGGGATTCTGGGGCTACACCTTC. Encoded protein: CASSLNLGQGFWGYTF.

V and J are TRBV5-1 and TRBJ2-7, with D hard to call. The CDR3 has 13 residues. V was shortened by 0 bases and J by 5 bases, with 9 bases between the two germline ends. Germline lookup yields CDR1 SGHRS and CDR2 YFSETQ. For the CDR3, the DNA is TGCGCCAGCAGCTTGGCCGTCCTGGACGAGCAGTACTTC. Protein product: CASSLAVLDEQYF.

Worth noting for this clone: The sample holds other DNA sequences that translate to the same CDR3. V is TRBV7-2 and J is TRBJ1-5, with 7 nucleotides matching TRBD1. This CDR3 spans 15 amino acids. CDR1 SGHTA and CDR2 FQGNSA come from the germline V gene. V was pared by 3 bases and J by 3 bases, with 5 bases of the junction left unmatched. Here the CDR3 DNA reads TGTGCCAGCAGCTTGGCCGGGACAGCCAATCAGCCCCAGCATTTT. It specifies CASSLAGTANQPQHF.

The chain couples TRBV7-2 to TRBJ1-2, with no clear D. This CDR3 comprises 15 residues. V was cut by 1 base and J by 5 bases, with 14 bases left in between. Per the germline V gene, CDR1 is SGHTA and CDR2 is FQGNSA. The CDR3 spells CASSLGLGRLYGYTF. CDR3 nucleotides: TGTGCCAGCAGCTTAGGACTCGGCCGATTATATGGCTACACCTTC.

The chain links TRBV19 to TRBJ2-3; 7 positions agree with TRBD2. Germline V gene sequence: CDR1 LNHDA, CDR2 SQIVND (reference sequence). This CDR3 is 15 amino acids long. With 5 bases clipped from V and 6 bases from J, the junction kept 11 bases outside the gene matches. CDR3 nucleotides: TGTGCCAGTAGTTCGAGGAGCGGGATTGCGGATACGCAGTATTTT. It translates to CASSSRSGIADTQYF.

This rearrangement joins TRBV6-5 to TRBJ1-2; 8 bases match TRBD1. The CDR3 covers 15 residues. The ends lost 0 bases at V and 8 bases at J; junction bases unmatched: 8. Germline V gene lookup returns CDR1 MNHEY and CDR2 SVGAGI. The CDR3, as DNA: TGTGCCAGCAGTTACTCGGTGACAGGGGCGAGGGGCTACACCTTC. Amino acid sequence: CASSYSVTGARGYTF.

This chain connects TRBV4-1 to TRBJ1-6, with no clear D. CDR3 length equals 13 residues. CDR1 is MGHRA, CDR2 YSYEKL, per germline. The V end lost 3 bases, the J end lost 8 bases, and 8 bases lay between the germline ends. CDR3 sequence reads: CASSHPGDSPLHF. CDR3 nucleotides: TGCGCCAGCAGCCACCCTGGAGATTCACCCCTCCACTTT.

The V and J genes are TRBV7-3 and TRBJ2-7; possible D gene TRBD2, 6 bases. Per the germline V gene, CDR1 is SGHTA and CDR2 is FQGTGA. The CDR3 has 13 residues. V lost 3 bases to trimming and J lost 6 bases, with 12 bases between them. CDR3 coding DNA: TGTGCCAGCAGCTTCCAGGAGGGCCGCGAGCAGTACTTC. As protein: CASSFQEGREQYF.

The chain employs TRBV6-4 and TRBJ2-3, with D perhaps matching TRBD2 (6 bases). There are 15 residues in the CDR3. Germline lookup yields CDR1 MRHNA and CDR2 SNTAGT. Trimming removed 6 bases from V and 4 bases from J, with 17 bases in between. Here the CDR3 reads CASSQLGGPADTQYF. As DNA, the CDR3 is TGTGCCAGCAGCCAACTAGGAGGGCCAGCAGATACGCAGTATTTT.

Note on this clone: At one boundary the junction diverges from the germline segment, which might be a read error. CDR3: CQVGGRYNEQFF. CDR3 bases: TGTCAGGTCGGGGGCAGGTACAATGAGCAGTTCTTC. V and J are TRBV29-1 and TRBJ2-1; the D call may be TRBD1 or TRBD2 (6 bases each). The germline V gene encodes CDR1 SQVTM and CDR2 ANQGSEA. There are 12 residues in the CDR3.

The chain couples TRBV5-8 to TRBJ2-5, with TRBD2 matching over 8 bases. V lost 4 bases and J lost 1; bases outside the gene matches: 18. The CDR3 is 19 amino acids. Germline V gene lookup returns CDR1 SGHTS and CDR2 YDEGEE. Written as DNA, the CDR3 is TGTGCCAGCAGCCTCGCCGGGCCCTATAGCGGGATTACCCAAGAGACCCAGTACTTC. Encoded protein: CASSLAGPYSGITQETQYF.

V usage is TRBV2 and J usage is TRBJ2-7; D is possibly TRBD2 (6 bases). The CDR3 is made up of 14 amino acids. The germline V and J ends were trimmed by 6 bases and 3 bases, with 15 bases remaining between them. Germline V gene data show CDR1 as SNHLY and CDR2 as FYNNEI. CDR3 residues: CASSAGLILYEQYF. The CDR3 DNA is TGTGCCAGCAGCGCCGGACTAATTCTCTACGAGCAGTACTTC.

J is TRBJ1-1 and V is TRBV19; no firm D call. The CDR3 is 15 residues long. The germline CDR1 and CDR2 sequences are LNHDA and SQIVND (reference sequence). Trimming shortened V by 3 bases and J by 1 base, and 12 bases separated the two germline ends. The CDR3 protein is CASSIFVAGNTEAFF. For the CDR3, the DNA is TGTGCCAGTAGTATTTTTGTTGCGGGGAACACTGAAGCTTTCTTT.

This clone occurred once. The gene calls are TRBV4-3 and TRBJ2-4; D unclear. CDR1 and CDR2 (germline): LGHNA, YSLEER. CDR3 length: 14 residues. Trimming shortened V by 4 bases and J by 2 bases, and 9 bases separated the two germline ends. The CDR3 sequence: CASSLTVSKNIQYF. CDR3 bases: TGCGCCAGCAGCCTCACAGTCTCCAAAAACATTCAGTACTTC.

This rearrangement joins TRBV4-1 to TRBJ2-3, with D possibly being TRBD1 (5 bases). Germline V gene data show CDR1 as MGHRA and CDR2 as YSYEKL. The CDR3 is 18 amino acids. V was pared by 5 bases and J by 2 bases, with 23 bases between. CDR3 sequence: CASSKGFGGASSTDTQYF. For the CDR3, the DNA is TGCGCCAGCAGCAAGGGGTTTGGCGGAGCCAGCTCCACAGATACGCAGTATTTT.

About this clone: Germline is not matched at one junction end, which may reflect a read error. The rearrangement uses TRBV25-1 and TRBJ1-4, with D possibly being TRBD1 (6 bases). The CDR3 contains 13 residues. Germline CDR1 reads MGHDK; CDR2 reads SYGVNS. CDR3 in DNA: TGTGCCAGCAGTGAATACACGGACAGTCAGATAGAGTTT. It translates to CASSEYTDSQIEF. The full variable domain, rest sourced from reference TRBV25-1 and TRBJ1-4, is EADIYQTPRYLVIGTGKKITLECSQTMGHDKMYWYQQDPGMELHLIHYSYGVNSTEKGDLSSESTVSRIRTEHFPLTLESARPSHTSQYLCASSEYTDSQIEFGSGTQLSVL.

The sample holds one count of this clone. The chain employs TRBV28 and TRBJ2-7; the match to TRBD2 covers 8 bases. Germline values: CDR1 MDHEN, CDR2 SYDVKM. The CDR3 runs 14 residues. Trimming at V came to 10 bases and at J to 6 bases, leaving 14 bases not matched to a gene. CDR3 coding DNA: TGTGCCATCAAGCCCCCGGGAGGGGGGTTCGAGCAGTACTTC. Protein product: CAIKPPGGGFEQYF.

Concerning this clone itself: Within the sample, other DNA sequences also encode this same CDR3. The CDR3 region has the DNA TGTGCCAGCAGCTTATCAGGCTACCAAGAGACCCAGTACTTC. It codes for CASSLSGYQETQYF. The gene calls are TRBV7-3 and TRBJ2-5, with D unclear. CDR1 is SGHTA, CDR2 FQGTGA, per germline. This CDR3 has 14 residues. V lost 2 bases and J 0 bases, leaving 7 bases between the germline ends.

The V call is TRBV18, the J call TRBJ2-7; 7 bases fit TRBD2. Germline CDR1 KGHSH, CDR2 LQKENI. V lost 1 base to trimming and J lost 7 bases; unmatched junction nucleotides: 7. CDR3 size: 14 residues. CDR3 nucleotides: TGTGCCAGCTCACCACTCGCGGGAGCGTCTGAGCAGTACTTC. It translates to CASSPLAGASEQYF.

This chain joins TRBV7-8 and TRBJ1-1; D might be TRBD1 (6 bases). Germline V gene lookup returns CDR1 SGHVS and CDR2 FQNEAQ. The CDR3 extends over 14 amino acids. V was trimmed by 1 base and J by 5 bases, leaving 11 bases between them. The CDR3 nucleotides read TGTGCCAGCAGCTTAGTGGGGGCGGTTACTGAAGCTTTCTTT. It is translated as CASSLVGAVTEAFF.

The rearrangement links TRBV11-2 to TRBJ2-5; D may be TRBD2 (6 bases). Per the germline V gene, CDR1 is SGHAT and CDR2 is FQNNGV. There are 16 residues in the CDR3. Deletions cut 3 bases from V and 1 base from J, with 15 bases between. CDR3 region: CASSLGGRRFQETQYF. CDR3 in DNA: TGTGCCAGCAGCTTGGGGGGAAGACGGTTCCAAGAGACCCAGTACTTC.

Remarks on this clone: The same CDR3 also results from other DNA sequences found in this sample. This sequence joins TRBV6-6 and TRBJ2-7; no definite D call. V lost 2 bases, J lost 4 bases, and 6 bases lay in between. CDR3 length: 12 residues. Germline V CDR1 and CDR2: MNHNY, SVGAGI (reference sequence). DNA of the CDR3: TGTGCCAGCAGTTACGGCACGTACGAGCAGTACTTC. It yields the protein CASSYGTYEQYF.

A remark on this clone: Other DNA sequences in the same sample also yield this CDR3. The rearrangement joins TRBV7-9 to TRBJ1-2; D unclear. This CDR3 contains 12 residues. From germline, CDR1 is SEHNR and CDR2 FQNEAQ (reference sequence). V was pared by 2 bases and J by 4 bases, with 5 bases between. The CDR3 region is CASSLSGYGYTF. The CDR3 region has the DNA TGTGCCAGCAGCTTATCAGGCTATGGCTACACCTTC.

The chain carries TRBV18 and TRBJ2-7; maybe TRBD2 (6 bases). CDR1 KGHSH and CDR2 LQKENI come from the germline V gene. Trimming took off 4 bases at V and 0 bases at J, with 10 bases between the two ends. The CDR3 contains 14 residues. This CDR3 reads CASSLRTNSYEQYF. The CDR3 DNA reads TGTGCCAGCTCACTTCGGACTAACTCCTACGAGCAGTACTTC.